These 22 T cell receptor beta chains were all obtained from the same sample, sequenced in a study of PD-L1 blockade in urothelial cancer. As to time point: pretreatment peripheral blood. Profiled with immunoSEQ multiplex PCR; TCRdb holds only in-frame clones, not every one. The sample contains around 79,000 clones, about 82% of which appear only once. The input for sequencing was PBMCs, taken around atezolizumab (anti-PD-L1) treatment. The origin of the receptors is a man aged 35-49 years with urothelial cancer.

The rearrangement links TRBV7-9 to TRBJ1-5; tentatively, D is TRBD1 (5 bases). The CDR3 length is 14 residues. Trimming removed 1 base from V and 3 bases from J, with 7 bases in between. Germline-derived CDR1 and CDR2 are SEHNR and FQNEAQ (reference sequence). Here the CDR3 reads CASSLGDFNQPQHF. The CDR3 bases are TGTGCCAGCAGCTTAGGGGACTTCAATCAGCCCCAGCATTTT.

This clone was observed once. The chain uses TRBV25-1 and TRBJ2-2, with 9 positions matching TRBD2. The CDR3 spans 15 residues. CDR1 is MGHDK and CDR2 is SYGVNS in the germline V gene. V lost 4 bases and J lost 1; bases outside the gene matches: 1. CDR3 sequence (DNA): TGTGCCAGCAGTGGTAGCGGGGGGAACACCGGGGAGCTGTTTTTT. Translation gives CASSGSGGNTGELFF.

The gene calls are TRBV6-1 and TRBJ1-2, with D possibly matching TRBD1 (6 bases). CDR1 and CDR2 from the germline V gene are MNHNS and SASEGT. The length of the CDR3 is 14 residues. Trimming removed 6 bases at V and 8 bases at J, with 19 bases between. The DNA of the CDR3 is TGTGCCAGCAGCCTCGGATCAGGGGTTAGCGGCTACACCTTC. It encodes CASSLGSGVSGYTF.

This chain connects TRBV6-5 to TRBJ2-1; 9 bases fit TRBD2. Germline lookup yields CDR1 MNHEY and CDR2 SVGAGI. The CDR3 is 13 residues long. V lost 5 bases and J lost 8; bases outside the gene matches: 4. The CDR3 spells CASSRTSDYEQFF. The CDR3 DNA reads TGTGCCAGCAGTAGGACTAGCGATTATGAGCAGTTCTTC.

V gene TRBV28 combines with J gene TRBJ2-5, with D maybe TRBD2 (5 bases). The CDR3 is 11 residues long. Trimming took 5 bases from V and 5 from J, leaving 6 bases between them. Germline assignment: CDR1 MDHEN and CDR2 SYDVKM. In DNA, the CDR3 is TGTGCCAGCAGTGGGGAGGAGACCCAGTACTTC. Protein product: CASSGEETQYF.

This clone was seen more than once but under ten times. In DNA, the CDR3 is TGTGCCAGTAGTAGTCAACCGGGACAGGGTTATCAACAGTACTTC. Its protein is CASSSQPGQGYQQYF. The chain combines TRBV19 with TRBJ2-7; TRBD1 aligns across 9 bases. Germline lookup yields CDR1 LNHDA and CDR2 SQIVND (reference sequence). The CDR3 has 15 amino acids. V trimming: 4 bases; J trimming: 10 bases; junction bases outside the gene matches: 14.

This chain links TRBV6-1 with TRBJ1-3; the D is unclear. CDR3 size: 15 residues. Between the trimmed V and J ends, which lost 3 bases and 0 bases, there was a span of 9 bases. Germline loops: CDR1 MNHNS, CDR2 SASEGT. CDR3 DNA sequence: TGTGCCAGCAGTGAGGGCAGCTTCTCTGGAAACACCATATATTTT. Amino acids: CASSEGSFSGNTIYF.

The rearrangement joins TRBV9 to TRBJ1-1; D is uncertain. CDR1 and CDR2 (germline): SGDLS, YYNGEE. Deletions cut 4 bases from V and 0 bases from J, with 7 bases between. The CDR3 consists of 13 residues. The CDR3, as DNA: TGTGCCAGCAGCCAGGCTATGAACACTGAAGCTTTCTTT. It specifies CASSQAMNTEAFF.

The rearrangement uses TRBV28 and TRBJ2-7; 8 nucleotides align to TRBD1. Trimming at V came to 3 bases and at J to 0 bases, leaving 7 bases not matched to a gene. The CDR3 spans 16 residues. The germline CDR1 and CDR2 sequences are MDHEN and SYDVKM. CDR3 in amino acids: CASSFRGPVYSYEQYF. Written as DNA, the CDR3 is TGTGCCAGCAGTTTCAGGGGGCCGGTCTACTCCTACGAGCAGTACTTC.

This chain uses TRBV29-1 with TRBJ2-1; 9 bases agree with TRBD2. The CDR3 has 15 residues. Germline V gene lookup returns CDR1 SQVTM and CDR2 ANQGSEA. The V gene end was trimmed by 2 bases and the J gene end by 4 bases; junction bases not matched to a gene: 6. CDR3 sequence: CSVESPSGMYNEQFF. CDR3 sequence (DNA): TGCAGCGTTGAAAGTCCTAGCGGGATGTACAATGAGCAGTTCTTC.

The chain joins TRBV13 to TRBJ2-1; 7 positions match TRBD1. J gave up 3 bases and V 5 bases, and 10 bases lay outside the gene matches. The CDR3 has 16 residues. Germline-derived CDR1 and CDR2 are PRHDT and FYEKMQ (reference sequence). The CDR3 region has the DNA TGTGCCAGCAGCCATTCCGGGACAGAGCTCTACAATGAGCAGTTCTTC. This encodes CASSHSGTELYNEQFF.

The genes are TRBV4-1 and TRBJ2-1, with D perhaps matching TRBD2 (6 bases). The CDR3 loop spans 15 amino acids. Germline V gives CDR1 MGHRA, CDR2 YSYEKL. Trimming removed 4 bases from V and 8 bases from J, with 18 bases in between. This CDR3 reads CASSPGIGGRYEQFF. The CDR3 DNA reads TGCGCCAGCAGCCCCGGGATAGGAGGGCGCTATGAGCAGTTCTTC.

This clone was picked up many times. The chain carries TRBV9 and TRBJ2-5, with a possible D match to TRBD2 (6 bases). CDR1 is SGDLS and CDR2 is YYNGEE in the germline V gene. CDR3 length: 16 amino acids. V gave up 3 bases and J gave up 1 base, with 16 bases separating them. The CDR3 protein is CASSAAQRGSQETQYF. CDR3 sequence (DNA): TGTGCCAGCAGCGCCGCTCAACGGGGGAGCCAAGAGACCCAGTACTTC.

This rearrangement joins TRBV28 to TRBJ1-2, with D possibly TRBD1 on 6 matching bases. This CDR3 region has 15 residues. The V end was cut by 7 bases, the J end by 7 bases, with 22 bases between. Germline V lookup: CDR1 MDHEN, CDR2 SYDVKM. The CDR3 nucleotides are TGTGCCAGCACCACCCCGATTTCTACAGGGTTTGGCTACACCTTC. As protein: CASTTPISTGFGYTF.

Ten or more counts support this clone. The rearrangement uses TRBV6-1 and TRBJ2-1, with D possibly TRBD1 on 6 matching bases. This CDR3 contains 13 residues. The germline CDR1 and CDR2 sequences are MNHNS and SASEGT. V lost 6 bases, J lost 9 bases, and 15 bases lay in between. CDR3 sequence reads: CASSPQGLGEQFF. In DNA form, the CDR3 reads TGTGCCAGCAGCCCTCAGGGGTTGGGTGAGCAGTTCTTC.

This clone has only a few counts. The J gene is TRBJ1-2, the V gene TRBV5-6, with 9 bases that match TRBD1. This CDR3 comprises 13 residues. Germline V gene lookup returns CDR1 SGHDT and CDR2 YYEEEE. Losses at the gene ends were 4 bases for V and 4 bases for J; bases not matched to a gene: 2. CDR3 DNA: TGTGCCAGCAGCGCGGACAGGGGCTATGGCTACACCTTC. It codes for CASSADRGYGYTF.

The chain links TRBV5-1 to TRBJ2-3, with D perhaps TRBD2 (6 bases). This CDR3 region has 15 residues. The V and J ends lost 3 bases and 2 bases respectively, with 13 bases between them. Germline V gives CDR1 SGHRS, CDR2 YFSETQ. The CDR3: CASSYRGSFTDTQYF. The CDR3 bases are TGCGCCAGCAGCTACCGGGGGTCCTTCACAGATACGCAGTATTTT.

This chain joins TRBV6-5 and TRBJ2-7; 7 bases align to TRBD1. There are 15 residues in the CDR3. The junction had 8 bases not matched to a gene; V was cut back by 4 bases and J by 2 bases. CDR1 and CDR2 (germline): MNHEY, SVGAGI. The CDR3 loop is CASSLETGNAYEQYF. DNA for the CDR3: TGTGCCAGCAGTTTAGAGACAGGGAACGCCTACGAGCAGTACTTC.

The chain employs TRBV30 and TRBJ1-5; 7 bases match TRBD1. Germline CDR1 and CDR2: GTSNPN and SVGIG (reference sequence). The CDR3 length is 12 residues. Trimming cost V 5 bases and J 5 bases; bases outside gene matches: 3. This CDR3 is CAWRQGDQPQHF. In DNA, the CDR3 is TGTGCCTGGCGACAGGGTGATCAGCCCCAGCATTTT.

The chain combines TRBV2 with TRBJ1-2, with a possible D match to TRBD1 (6 bases). Trimming left V 6 bases short and J 4 bases short, with 21 bases between. CDR1 and CDR2 (germline): SNHLY, FYNNEI. This CDR3 is 16 amino acids long. CDR3 nucleotide sequence: TGTGCCAGCAGAGCGAACATAATCAGGGACATCTATGGCTACACCTTC. This gives the protein CASRANIIRDIYGYTF.

The chain links TRBV4-1 to TRBJ1-2; the D gene is possibly TRBD1 (6 bases). There are 16 residues in the CDR3. Germline V gives CDR1 MGHRA, CDR2 YSYEKL. Trimming cost V 0 bases and J 3 bases, with 14 bases left between them. CDR3 sequence reads: CASSQDKREGDYGYTF. In DNA form, the CDR3 reads TGCGCCAGCAGCCAAGATAAGCGTGAGGGGGACTATGGCTACACCTTC.

The chain carries TRBV5-4 and TRBJ2-3; the D gene is possibly TRBD2 (5 bases). Germline loops: CDR1 SGHNT, CDR2 YYREEE (reference sequence). V lost 6 bases and J 3 bases, leaving 14 bases between the germline ends. The CDR3 runs to 14 residues. The chain's CDR3 is CASKSGGITDTQYF. The CDR3 coding sequence is TGTGCCAGCAAAAGCGGAGGAATAACAGATACGCAGTATTTT.